This paragraph reports one T cell receptor (beta chain). The antigen is undetermined. This sample was taken from a study of PD-1 blockade in classical Hodgkin lymphoma. Profiling relied on immunoSEQ multiplex PCR, and the TCRdb table lists in-frame clones only, not all of them. Among about 50,000 clones listed, over 70% were seen once. Brentuximab vedotin exposure varied, and every patient relapsed after autologous stem cell transplantation. Reported best responses ranged across complete response, partial response or progressive disease. General study findings and limits: Before treatment, complete responders showed about the same diversity as newly diagnosed patients.

Germline CDR1 and CDR2: SNHLY and FYNNEI. The CDR3 totals 12 residues. V was cut by 8 bases and J by 6 bases, with 13 bases left in between. The specimen comprised peripheral blood mononuclear cells (PBMCs), sampled at baseline. The chain carries TRBV2 and TRBJ1-2; a possible D gene is TRBD1 (5 bases). The clonotype comes from a human donor with classical Hodgkin lymphoma. The CDR3 DNA reads as TGTGCCAGCGATATCGCAGGGAATGGCTACACCTTC. Translated: CASDIAGNGYTF.